This is a list of T cell receptor beta chains from one sample in a study of cytomegalovirus exposure and HLA in healthy donors. Data came from immunoSEQ multiplex PCR; TCRdb stores just in-frame clones and leaves some out. The sample has about 180,000 clones; about 80% are singletons. The sequencing input was PBMCs. The receptors shown here come from a woman aged 25 to 45 in good health and CMV-seronegative. Both conserved end residues are part of each CDR3. Fields, in order: V gene, J gene, D gene, CDR3 length, clone size, CDR3 DNA, CDR3 protein. A D gene is named only where the DNA matches it firmly. Expanded clones get a size class; other rows say once, few or many, or leave the size out.

V gene: TRBV7-8; J gene: TRBJ2-6; D gene: -; CDR3 length: 16; clone size: -; CDR3 DNA: TGTGCCAGCAGCCTAGCCAATCAGGGAAGGGCCAACGTCCTGACTTTC; CDR3 protein: CASSLANQGRANVLTF
V gene: TRBV20-1; J gene: TRBJ2-1; D gene: -; CDR3 length: 11; clone size: -; CDR3 DNA: TGCAGTGCTCCCTTCTCGAATGAGCAGTTCTTC; CDR3 protein: CSAPFSNEQFF
V gene: TRBV18; J gene: TRBJ2-5; D gene: TRBD2; CDR3 length: 15; clone size: -; CDR3 DNA: TGTGCCAGCTCCAGGACTAGCGGGAATCAAGAGACCCAGTACTTC; CDR3 protein: CASSRTSGNQETQYF
V gene: TRBV7-3; J gene: TRBJ2-5; D gene: -; CDR3 length: 13; clone size: -; CDR3 DNA: TGTGCCAGCAGCCGGGATCGTGGGGAGACCCAGTACTTC; CDR3 protein: CASSRDRGETQYF
V gene: TRBV9; J gene: TRBJ1-1; D gene: -; CDR3 length: 14; clone size: -; CDR3 DNA: TGTGCCAGCAGCGCCACGACAGCAAACACTGAAGCTTTCTTT; CDR3 protein: CASSATTANTEAFF
V gene: TRBV9; J gene: TRBJ2-2; D gene: -; CDR3 length: 16; clone size: -; CDR3 DNA: TGTGCCAGCAGCGTAGCCGGGGTAAAGAACACCGGGGAGCTGTTTTTT; CDR3 protein: CASSVAGVKNTGELFF
V gene: TRBV9; J gene: TRBJ2-7; D gene: TRBD2; CDR3 length: 14; clone size: -; CDR3 DNA: TGTGCCAGCAGCCCGACTAGCGGGAGATCCGAGCAGTACTTC; CDR3 protein: CASSPTSGRSEQYF
V gene: TRBV27; J gene: TRBJ1-1; D gene: -; CDR3 length: 13; clone size: few; CDR3 DNA: TGTGCCAGCAGTTTAGGGAGGAACACTGAAGCTTTCTTT; CDR3 protein: CASSLGRNTEAFF
V gene: TRBV6-1; J gene: TRBJ2-7; D gene: TRBD1; CDR3 length: 14; clone size: few; CDR3 DNA: TGTGCCAGCAGTCGGGACAGGGGGCTTCGCGAGCAGTACTTC; CDR3 protein: CASSRDRGLREQYF
V gene: TRBV2; J gene: TRBJ2-6; D gene: TRBD1; CDR3 length: 16; clone size: -; CDR3 DNA: TGTGCCAGCAGTGCGACAGGGGGCGCTGGGGCCAACGTCCTGACTTTC; CDR3 protein: CASSATGGAGANVLTF
V gene: TRBV4-3; J gene: TRBJ2-7; D gene: TRBD2; CDR3 length: 18; clone size: -; CDR3 DNA: TGCGCCAGCAGCCAGGGGTCCCCGACTAGCGGGAGTATGTACGAGCAGTACTTC; CDR3 protein: CASSQGSPTSGSMYEQYF
V gene: TRBV28; J gene: TRBJ1-4; D gene: TRBD1; CDR3 length: 16; clone size: -; CDR3 DNA: TGTGCCAGCAGCCTATTCGACAGGGGGGTTAATGAAAAACTGTTTTTT; CDR3 protein: CASSLFDRGVNEKLFF
V gene: TRBV27; J gene: TRBJ2-6; D gene: -; CDR3 length: 18; clone size: -; CDR3 DNA: TGTGCCAGCAGTCCTATGAAAGGGGTCCTCTCTGGGGCCAACGTCCTGACTTTC; CDR3 protein: CASSPMKGVLSGANVLTF
V gene: TRBV27; J gene: TRBJ2-7; D gene: TRBD1; CDR3 length: 17; clone size: -; CDR3 DNA: TGTGCCAGCAGGCCGACAGGGGGCGGATTTGGGGAGGGGGAGCAGTACTTC; CDR3 protein: CASRPTGGGFGEGEQYF
V gene: TRBV4-1; J gene: TRBJ2-1; D gene: TRBD2; CDR3 length: 16; clone size: once; CDR3 DNA: TGCGCCAGCAGCCACCCTCAGGTAGCGGGTTTAAATGAGCAGTTCTTC; CDR3 protein: CASSHPQVAGLNEQFF
V gene: TRBV7-2; J gene: TRBJ2-5; D gene: -; CDR3 length: 12; clone size: -; CDR3 DNA: TGTGCCAGCAGCAGAGGCCGGGAGACCCAGTACTTC; CDR3 protein: CASSRGRETQYF
V gene: TRBV7-2; J gene: TRBJ2-2; D gene: TRBD2; CDR3 length: 15; clone size: -; CDR3 DNA: TGTGCCAGCAGCCCTCGACTAGCGAGAGGCGGGGAGCTGTTTTTT; CDR3 protein: CASSPRLARGGELFF
V gene: TRBV9; J gene: TRBJ1-1; D gene: -; CDR3 length: 15; clone size: -; CDR3 DNA: TGTGCCAGCAGCGTTAAGGGGACACCGAACACTGAAGCTTTCTTT; CDR3 protein: CASSVKGTPNTEAFF
V gene: TRBV18; J gene: TRBJ2-7; D gene: TRBD1; CDR3 length: 14; clone size: -; CDR3 DNA: TGTGCCAGCTCTTCTAGACAGGGGGCCCACGAGCAGTACTTC; CDR3 protein: CASSSRQGAHEQYF
V gene: TRBV2; J gene: TRBJ1-1; D gene: -; CDR3 length: 11; clone size: -; CDR3 DNA: TGTGCCAGCAGGTCGGTTCCTGAAGCTTTCTTT; CDR3 protein: CASRSVPEAFF
V gene: TRBV18; J gene: TRBJ2-6; D gene: TRBD2; CDR3 length: 18; clone size: -; CDR3 DNA: TGTGCCAGCTCACCAGTTAGCGGGCCTAGCTCTGGGGCCAACGTCCTGACTTTC; CDR3 protein: CASSPVSGPSSGANVLTF
V gene: TRBV27; J gene: TRBJ2-6; D gene: -; CDR3 length: 15; clone size: few; CDR3 DNA: TGTGCCAGCAGTTTAAGGGGTGACGGGGCCAACGTCCTGACTTTC; CDR3 protein: CASSLRGDGANVLTF
V gene: TRBV2; J gene: TRBJ2-3; D gene: TRBD2; CDR3 length: 16; clone size: -; CDR3 DNA: TGTGCCAGCAGTGAAGAGGGAGGGGCTAGCACAGATACGCAGTATTTT; CDR3 protein: CASSEEGGASTDTQYF
V gene: TRBV29-1; J gene: TRBJ2-7; D gene: TRBD2; CDR3 length: 17; clone size: -; CDR3 DNA: TGCAGCGTTGGGGGACTAGCGGGAGTGTCTAGTCCCTACGAGCAGTACTTC; CDR3 protein: CSVGGLAGVSSPYEQYF
V gene: TRBV7-6; J gene: TRBJ2-2; D gene: -; CDR3 length: 15; clone size: few; CDR3 DNA: TGTGCCAGCAGCCCCCTACGGAGTATCACCGGGGAGCTGTTTTTT; CDR3 protein: CASSPLRSITGELFF
V gene: TRBV29-1; J gene: TRBJ2-6; D gene: -; CDR3 length: 16; clone size: once; CDR3 DNA: TGCAGCGTTGTGTCGACAGAAGACTCTGGGGCCAACGTCCTGACTTTC; CDR3 protein: CSVVSTEDSGANVLTF
V gene: TRBV6-1; J gene: TRBJ2-7; D gene: -; CDR3 length: 16; clone size: -; CDR3 DNA: TGTGCCAGCAGTGAAGCTGGCAGGGGCGGAGTTGGCGAGCAGTACTTC; CDR3 protein: CASSEAGRGGVGEQYF
V gene: TRBV6-1; J gene: TRBJ1-5; D gene: -; CDR3 length: 16; clone size: -; CDR3 DNA: TGTGCCAGCAGTGAGTACGTCGGACAGAAGAATCAGCCCCAGCATTTT; CDR3 protein: CASSEYVGQKNQPQHF
V gene: TRBV19; J gene: TRBJ2-5; D gene: TRBD1; CDR3 length: 15; clone size: -; CDR3 DNA: TGTGCCAGTAGTATTCAGGCAGGGGGCCAAGAGACCCAGTACTTC; CDR3 protein: CASSIQAGGQETQYF
V gene: TRBV4-3; J gene: TRBJ1-6; D gene: -; CDR3 length: 16; clone size: -; CDR3 DNA: TGCGCCAGCAGCCAAGATCTTAGGCAGGATCATTCACCCCTCCACTTT; CDR3 protein: CASSQDLRQDHSPLHF
V gene: TRBV11-2; J gene: TRBJ2-2; D gene: -; CDR3 length: 14; clone size: -; CDR3 DNA: TGTGCCAGCAGCTTAGATTTCGGCACCGGGGAGCTGTTTTTT; CDR3 protein: CASSLDFGTGELFF
V gene: TRBV9; J gene: TRBJ2-1; D gene: -; CDR3 length: 14; clone size: -; CDR3 DNA: TGTGCCAGCAGCGTGGGACTGGACTACAATGAGCAGTTCTTC; CDR3 protein: CASSVGLDYNEQFF
V gene: TRBV7-9; J gene: TRBJ2-4; D gene: TRBD1; CDR3 length: 14; clone size: -; CDR3 DNA: TGTTCCAGCAGCTGGACAGGGGGGGATAACATTCAGTACTTC; CDR3 protein: CSSSWTGGDNIQYF
V gene: TRBV2; J gene: TRBJ2-5; D gene: TRBD1; CDR3 length: 14; clone size: -; CDR3 DNA: TGTGCCAGCAGTGAAAACAGGGGACCGGAGACCCAGTACTTC; CDR3 protein: CASSENRGPETQYF
V gene: TRBV7-8; J gene: TRBJ2-3; D gene: TRBD2; CDR3 length: 18; clone size: -; CDR3 DNA: TGTGCCAGCAGCTTAGCTAGCGGGAGGGCCATGGGTTTCGATACGCAGTATTTT; CDR3 protein: CASSLASGRAMGFDTQYF
V gene: TRBV5-4; J gene: TRBJ2-5; D gene: TRBD2; CDR3 length: 14; clone size: few; CDR3 DNA: TGTGCCAGCAAACTAGCGGGAGGGGGCGAGACCCAGTACTTC; CDR3 protein: CASKLAGGGETQYF
V gene: TRBV5-6; J gene: TRBJ2-7; D gene: TRBD2; CDR3 length: 15; clone size: -; CDR3 DNA: TGTGCCAGCAGCTCCGGGGGGGGTCCCTCCTACGAGCAGTACTTC; CDR3 protein: CASSSGGGPSYEQYF
V gene: TRBV11-2; J gene: TRBJ1-5; D gene: TRBD1; CDR3 length: 15; clone size: -; CDR3 DNA: TGTGCCAGCAGCTTAGCAGGGGGGAGCAATCAGCCCCAGCATTTT; CDR3 protein: CASSLAGGSNQPQHF
V gene: TRBV7-2; J gene: TRBJ2-3; D gene: -; CDR3 length: 18; clone size: -; CDR3 DNA: TGTGCCAGCAGCCACAGGCCGTTCGACAGTCTAGGCACAGATACGCAGTATTTT; CDR3 protein: CASSHRPFDSLGTDTQYF
V gene: TRBV5-1; J gene: TRBJ1-1; D gene: -; CDR3 length: 14; clone size: -; CDR3 DNA: TGCGCCAGCAGCTTATTTGGGGAGAACGCTGAAGCTTTCTTT; CDR3 protein: CASSLFGENAEAFF
V gene: TRBV19; J gene: TRBJ2-3; D gene: -; CDR3 length: 15; clone size: -; CDR3 DNA: TGTGCCAGTAGTGACCCAGGGTATTTGCCAGATACGCAGTATTTT; CDR3 protein: CASSDPGYLPDTQYF
V gene: TRBV29-1; J gene: TRBJ2-1; D gene: -; CDR3 length: 15; clone size: few; CDR3 DNA: TGCAGCGTCGCAGCGGCCGGGCGCTCCTACAATGAGCAGTTCTTC; CDR3 protein: CSVAAAGRSYNEQFF
V gene: TRBV5-4; J gene: TRBJ2-5; D gene: -; CDR3 length: 12; clone size: -; CDR3 DNA: TGTGCCAGCAGCTTGGCGGGGGAGACCCAGTACTTC; CDR3 protein: CASSLAGETQYF
V gene: TRBV4-1; J gene: TRBJ1-5; D gene: -; CDR3 length: 15; clone size: few; CDR3 DNA: TGCGCCAGCAGCCAAGATTCGTATAGCAATCAGCCCCAGCATTTT; CDR3 protein: CASSQDSYSNQPQHF
V gene: TRBV7-9; J gene: TRBJ1-5; D gene: TRBD1; CDR3 length: 14; clone size: few; CDR3 DNA: TGTGCCAGCAGCCGGACAGGGAGCAATCAGCCCCAGCATTTT; CDR3 protein: CASSRTGSNQPQHF
V gene: TRBV5-4; J gene: TRBJ1-2; D gene: TRBD1; CDR3 length: 16; clone size: -; CDR3 DNA: TGTGCCAGCACCAGGGGGGTAGGGGGCCTAGACTATGGCTACACCTTC; CDR3 protein: CASTRGVGGLDYGYTF
V gene: TRBV4-1; J gene: TRBJ2-7; D gene: TRBD2; CDR3 length: 14; clone size: few; CDR3 DNA: TGCGCCAGCAGCCAGCTAGCGGGCTTGGTCGAGCAGTACTTC; CDR3 protein: CASSQLAGLVEQYF
V gene: TRBV2; J gene: TRBJ2-2; D gene: -; CDR3 length: 16; clone size: -; CDR3 DNA: TGTGCCAGCACATGGGTTCGACACCTTAACACCGGGGAGCTGTTTTTT; CDR3 protein: CASTWVRHLNTGELFF
V gene: TRBV28; J gene: TRBJ2-1; D gene: TRBD2; CDR3 length: 17; clone size: -; CDR3 DNA: TGTGCCAGCAGTCCCGGGACTAGCGGGATCTTATACAATGAGCAGTTCTTC; CDR3 protein: CASSPGTSGILYNEQFF
V gene: TRBV5-1; J gene: TRBJ1-3; D gene: -; CDR3 length: 15; clone size: -; CDR3 DNA: TGCGCCAGCAGCTTGTCTTTTGTCTCTGGAAACACCATATATTTT; CDR3 protein: CASSLSFVSGNTIYF
V gene: TRBV9; J gene: TRBJ1-2; D gene: TRBD1; CDR3 length: 16; clone size: -; CDR3 DNA: TGTGCCAGCAGCGTAAATCAAGGGGGCGGAGACTATGGCTACACCTTC; CDR3 protein: CASSVNQGGGDYGYTF
V gene: TRBV5-1; J gene: TRBJ1-3; D gene: -; CDR3 length: 18; clone size: -; CDR3 DNA: TGCGCCAGCAGCTCGGGCCTTTTTCAGGGAAGCTCTGGAAACACCATATATTTT; CDR3 protein: CASSSGLFQGSSGNTIYF
V gene: TRBV6-1; J gene: TRBJ2-3; D gene: TRBD2; CDR3 length: 16; clone size: -; CDR3 DNA: TGTGCCAGCAGTGAAAGGGTGGGTAGCGGGGCAGATACGCAGTATTTT; CDR3 protein: CASSERVGSGADTQYF
V gene: TRBV27; J gene: TRBJ1-4; D gene: TRBD1; CDR3 length: 15; clone size: -; CDR3 DNA: TGTGCCAGCAGCCCATTGGGACAGGTCTGGGAAAAACTGTTTTTT; CDR3 protein: CASSPLGQVWEKLFF